The entry below gives a single TCR beta chain sequence along with its context. Its matching antigen is unknown. In each sample, at least 6 million PBMCs were isolated. Each sample provided at least 5.5 micrograms of extracted total RNA. Germline V gene lookup returns CDR1 LGHNA and CDR2 YNFKEQ. V was clipped by 5 bases and J by 3 bases, with 16 bases between them. The CDR3 consists of 15 residues. The data originate from a study of blood T cells in healthy people across ages. Study-wide results and limits: Measured against age, TCR beta diversity per million T cells decreased in a roughly linear manner.

With a J-beta primer mix and a sample-barcoded 5' primer, a second PCR ran roughly 6 to 12 cycles. TCRdb redid the calling of the 5' RACE reads with MiXCR, one entry per CDR3 protein. Among 950,000 to 1,200,000 distinct CDR3 sequences listed, 35% to 45% were seen once. The source material was blood. The TCR comes from a man between 18 and 29 years old in good health. This sequence joins TRBV4-2 and TRBJ2-5, with D maybe TRBD2 (6 bases). The CDR3 reads CASSVGGVEEETQYF. The DNA of the CDR3 is TGTGCCAGCAGCGTAGGAGGGGTTGAGGAAGAGACCCAGTACTTC.